A selection of T cell receptor beta chains follows, all from one sample in a study of blood T cell repertoires in COVID-19. The method was immunoSEQ multiplex PCR; TCRdb's version includes in-frame clones alone and lacks a portion of them. The sample has 150,000 to 250,000 clones; just under 85% are singletons. Sequenced sample: peripheral blood. The receptor source for this set is a human donor with acute or convalescent COVID-19. The donor label of this sample is uncertain. CDR3s leave out the opening cysteine and the closing phenylalanine or tryptophan. Fields, in order: D gene, V gene, J gene, CDR3 protein. D genes are given only for firm matches.

d_gene: NA; v_gene: TRBV11-2; j_gene: TRBJ2-5; CDR3aa: ASSLVGLQETQY
d_gene: TRBD1; v_gene: TRBV6-2/TRBV6-3; j_gene: TRBJ2-4; CDR3aa: ASSFGTGMVQNIQY
d_gene: NA; v_gene: TRBV6-6; j_gene: TRBJ2-1; CDR3aa: ASSYSRQGKNEQF
d_gene: TRBD1; v_gene: TRBV7-9; j_gene: TRBJ2-7; CDR3aa: ASSSSGTVYEQY
d_gene: NA; v_gene: TRBV7-9; j_gene: TRBJ2-1; CDR3aa: ASTLGVGVDEQF
d_gene: TRBD1; v_gene: TRBV28; j_gene: TRBJ1-2; CDR3aa: ASSTTLQGARGRYGYT
d_gene: TRBD1; v_gene: TRBV11-2; j_gene: TRBJ1-4; CDR3aa: ASSLGAGGFEKLF
d_gene: NA; v_gene: TRBV19; j_gene: TRBJ1-5; CDR3aa: ASRPREGWNPQH
d_gene: TRBD1; v_gene: TRBV7-9; j_gene: TRBJ1-2; CDR3aa: ASSAGQGGYGYT
d_gene: TRBD2; v_gene: TRBV9; j_gene: TRBJ2-2; CDR3aa: ASRGLAESTGELF
d_gene: NA; v_gene: TRBV27; j_gene: TRBJ2-3; CDR3aa: ASTPGGLAGTQY
d_gene: TRBD1; v_gene: TRBV9; j_gene: TRBJ2-2; CDR3aa: ASSVKGQGNTGELF
d_gene: TRBD1; v_gene: TRBV28; j_gene: TRBJ2-4; CDR3aa: ASSLTGTGGNIQY
d_gene: NA; v_gene: TRBV7-9; j_gene: TRBJ1-5; CDR3aa: ASMATIAPNQPQH
d_gene: NA; v_gene: TRBV9; j_gene: TRBJ1-1; CDR3aa: ASSASNTEAF
d_gene: NA; v_gene: TRBV5-4; j_gene: TRBJ2-7; CDR3aa: ASSRDLSREQY